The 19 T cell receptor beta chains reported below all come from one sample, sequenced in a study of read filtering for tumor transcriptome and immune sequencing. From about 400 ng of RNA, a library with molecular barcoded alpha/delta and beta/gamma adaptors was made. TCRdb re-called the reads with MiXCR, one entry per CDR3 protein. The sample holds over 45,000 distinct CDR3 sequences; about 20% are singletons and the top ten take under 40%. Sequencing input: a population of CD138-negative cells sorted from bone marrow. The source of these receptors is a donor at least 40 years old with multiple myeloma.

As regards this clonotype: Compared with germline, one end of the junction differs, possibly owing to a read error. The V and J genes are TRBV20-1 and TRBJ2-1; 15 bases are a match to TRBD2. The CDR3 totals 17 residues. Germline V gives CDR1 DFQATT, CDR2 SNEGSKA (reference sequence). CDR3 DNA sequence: TGCAGTGCTCCTAAACCGGGACTAGCGGGAGGAGCCAATGGGCAGTTCTTC. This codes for CSAPKPGLAGGANGQFF.

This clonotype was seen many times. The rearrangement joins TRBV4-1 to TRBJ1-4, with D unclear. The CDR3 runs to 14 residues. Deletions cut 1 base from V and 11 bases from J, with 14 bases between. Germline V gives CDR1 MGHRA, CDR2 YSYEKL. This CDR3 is CASSQVPVAVKLFF. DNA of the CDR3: TGCGCCAGCAGCCAAGTACCGGTTGCGGTCAAACTGTTTTTT.

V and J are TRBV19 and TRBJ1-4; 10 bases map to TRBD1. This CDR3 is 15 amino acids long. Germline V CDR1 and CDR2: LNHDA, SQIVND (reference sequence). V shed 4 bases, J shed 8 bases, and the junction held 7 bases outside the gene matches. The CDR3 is CASSTHRDRGEKLFF. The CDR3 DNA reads TGTGCCAGTAGTACCCACCGGGACAGGGGCGAAAAACTGTTTTTT.

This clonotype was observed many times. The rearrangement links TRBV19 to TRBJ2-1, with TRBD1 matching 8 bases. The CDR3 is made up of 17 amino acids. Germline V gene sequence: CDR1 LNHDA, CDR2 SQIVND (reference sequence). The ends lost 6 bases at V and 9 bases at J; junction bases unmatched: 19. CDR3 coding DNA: TGTGCCAGTAGGTCGCGGGGACAGGCAATACCCCCTGGTGAGCAGTTCTTC. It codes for CASRSRGQAIPPGEQFF.

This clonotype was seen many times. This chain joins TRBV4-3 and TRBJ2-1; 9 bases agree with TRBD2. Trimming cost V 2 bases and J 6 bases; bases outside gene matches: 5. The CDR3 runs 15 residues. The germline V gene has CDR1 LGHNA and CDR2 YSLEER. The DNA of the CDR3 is TGCGCCAGCAGCCAAACCACTAGCGGGTTCAATGAGCAGTTCTTC. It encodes CASSQTTSGFNEQFF.

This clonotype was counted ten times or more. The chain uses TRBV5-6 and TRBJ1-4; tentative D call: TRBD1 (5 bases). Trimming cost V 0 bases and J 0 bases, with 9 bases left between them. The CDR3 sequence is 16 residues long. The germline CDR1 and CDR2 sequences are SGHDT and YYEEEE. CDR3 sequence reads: CASSLDRSTTNEKLFF. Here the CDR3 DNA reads TGTGCCAGCAGCTTGGACAGGTCCACAACTAATGAAAAACTGTTTTTT.

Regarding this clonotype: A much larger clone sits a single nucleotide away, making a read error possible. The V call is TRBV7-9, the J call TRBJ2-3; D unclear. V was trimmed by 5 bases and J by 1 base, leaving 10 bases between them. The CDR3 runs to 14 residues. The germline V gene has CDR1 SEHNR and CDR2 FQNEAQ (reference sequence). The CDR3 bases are TGTGCCAGCAGCGAGGTGGCGGGCACAGATACGCAGTATTTT. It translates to CASSEVAGTDTQYF.

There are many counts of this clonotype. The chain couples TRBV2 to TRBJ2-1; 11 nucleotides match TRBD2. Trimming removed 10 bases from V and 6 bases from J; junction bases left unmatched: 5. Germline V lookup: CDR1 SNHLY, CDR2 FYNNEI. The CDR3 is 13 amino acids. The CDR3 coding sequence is TGTGCCACTAGCGGGAGGCTCCGCAATGAGCAGTTCTTC. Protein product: CATSGRLRNEQFF.

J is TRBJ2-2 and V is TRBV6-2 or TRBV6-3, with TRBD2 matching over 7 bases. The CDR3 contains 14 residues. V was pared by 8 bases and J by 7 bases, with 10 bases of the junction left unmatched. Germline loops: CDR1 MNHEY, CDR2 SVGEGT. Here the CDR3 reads CASWRGGPIGELFF. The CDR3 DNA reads TGTGCCAGCTGGCGGGGAGGGCCAATCGGGGAGCTGTTTTTT.

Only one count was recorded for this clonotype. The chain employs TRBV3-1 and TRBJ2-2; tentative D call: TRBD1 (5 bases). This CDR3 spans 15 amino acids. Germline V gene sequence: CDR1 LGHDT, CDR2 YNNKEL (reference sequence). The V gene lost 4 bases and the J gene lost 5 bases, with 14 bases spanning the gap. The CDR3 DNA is TGTGCCAGCAGCCTCGGTCGGGCAGGGACCGGGGAGCTGTTTTTT. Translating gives CASSLGRAGTGELFF.

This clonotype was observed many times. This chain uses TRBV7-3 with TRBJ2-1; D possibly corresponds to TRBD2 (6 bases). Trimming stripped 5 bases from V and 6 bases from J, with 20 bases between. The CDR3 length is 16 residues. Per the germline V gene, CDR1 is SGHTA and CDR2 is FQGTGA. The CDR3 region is CASSPGGVAAFNEQFF. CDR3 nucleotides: TGTGCCAGCAGCCCCGGCGGGGTAGCGGCGTTCAATGAGCAGTTCTTC.

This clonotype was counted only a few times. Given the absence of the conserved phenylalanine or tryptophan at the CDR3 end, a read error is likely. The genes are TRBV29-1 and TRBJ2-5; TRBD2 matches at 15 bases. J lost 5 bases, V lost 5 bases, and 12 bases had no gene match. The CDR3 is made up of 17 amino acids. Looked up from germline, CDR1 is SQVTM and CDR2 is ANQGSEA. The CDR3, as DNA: TGCAGCGTTTTCGGGACTAGCGGGAGGCTCAGTGGGGAGACCCAGTACCTC. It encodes CSVFGTSGRLSGETQYL.

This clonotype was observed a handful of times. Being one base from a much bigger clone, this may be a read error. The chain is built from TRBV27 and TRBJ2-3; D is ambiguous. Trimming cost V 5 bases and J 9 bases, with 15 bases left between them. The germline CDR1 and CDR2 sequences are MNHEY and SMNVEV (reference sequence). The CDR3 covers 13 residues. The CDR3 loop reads CASSLGFQSTQYF. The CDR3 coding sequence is TGTGCCAGCAGTCTGGGATTCCAGTCAACGCAGTATTTT.

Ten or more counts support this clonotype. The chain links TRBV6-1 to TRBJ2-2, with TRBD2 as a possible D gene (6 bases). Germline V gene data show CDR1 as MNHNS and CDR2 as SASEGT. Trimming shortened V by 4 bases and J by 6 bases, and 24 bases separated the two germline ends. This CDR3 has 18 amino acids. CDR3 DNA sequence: TGTGCCAGCAGTGGGCCTTGGAGTAGCGGCCGTTCCTCCGGGGAGCTGTTTTTT. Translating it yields CASSGPWSSGRSSGELFF.

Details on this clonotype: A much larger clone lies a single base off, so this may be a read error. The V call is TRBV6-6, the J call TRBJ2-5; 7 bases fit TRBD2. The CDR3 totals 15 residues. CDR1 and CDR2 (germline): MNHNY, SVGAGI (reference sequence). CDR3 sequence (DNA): TGTGCCAGCAGTTACCCCGGTGGCGGGAGTGAGACCCAGTGCTTC. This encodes CASSYPGGGSETQCF.

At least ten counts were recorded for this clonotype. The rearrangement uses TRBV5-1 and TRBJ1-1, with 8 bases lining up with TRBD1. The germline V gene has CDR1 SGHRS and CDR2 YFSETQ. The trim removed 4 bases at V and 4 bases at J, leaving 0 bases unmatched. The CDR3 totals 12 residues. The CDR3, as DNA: TGCGCCAGCAGCACAGGGGGCACTGAAGCTTTCTTT. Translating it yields CASSTGGTEAFF.

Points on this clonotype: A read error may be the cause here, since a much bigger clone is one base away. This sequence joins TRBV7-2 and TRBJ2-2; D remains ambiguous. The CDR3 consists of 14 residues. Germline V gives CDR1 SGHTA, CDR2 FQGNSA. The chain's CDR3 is CASSLAHDTWELFF. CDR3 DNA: TGTGCCAGCAGCTTAGCGCACGACACCTGGGAGCTGTTTTTT. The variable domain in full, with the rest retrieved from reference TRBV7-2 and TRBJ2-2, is GAGVSQSPSNKVTEKGKDVELRCDPISGHTALYWYRQSLGQGLEFLIYFQGNSAPDKSGLPSDRFSAERTGGSVSTLTIQRTQQEDSAVYLCASSLAHDTWELFFGEGSRLTVL.

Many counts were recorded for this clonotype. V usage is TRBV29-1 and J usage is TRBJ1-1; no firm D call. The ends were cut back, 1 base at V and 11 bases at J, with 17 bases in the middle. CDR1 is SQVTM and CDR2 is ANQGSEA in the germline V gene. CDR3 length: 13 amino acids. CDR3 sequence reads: CSVEGPGAGGAFF. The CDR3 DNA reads TGCAGCGTTGAAGGACCAGGCGCCGGTGGGGCTTTCTTT. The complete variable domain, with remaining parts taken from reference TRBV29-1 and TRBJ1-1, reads SAVISQKPSRDICQRGTSLTIQCQVDSQVTMMFWYRQQPGQSLTLIATANQGSEATYESGFVIDKFPISRPNLTFSTLTVSNMSPEDSSIYLCSVEGPGAGGAFFGQGTRLTVV.

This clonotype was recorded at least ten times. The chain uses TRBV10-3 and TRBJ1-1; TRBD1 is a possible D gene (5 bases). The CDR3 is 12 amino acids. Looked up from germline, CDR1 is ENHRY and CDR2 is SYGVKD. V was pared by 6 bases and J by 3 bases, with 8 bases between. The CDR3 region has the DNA TGTGCCATCAGGCAGGGCGACACTGAAGCTTTCTTT. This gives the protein CAIRQGDTEAFF.